Below, 30 T cell receptor beta chains from the same sample are listed, as sequenced in a study of cytomegalovirus exposure and HLA in healthy donors. Amplification used 60 Vbeta primers and 13 Jbeta primers. Generated by immunoSEQ multiplex PCR, the TCRdb table keeps only in-frame clones and is missing some. The sample features around 100,000 clones, with 0.59% in its top ten. The sample consisted of PBMCs. Receptors were obtained from a man between 45 and 60 years old in good health and CMV-seronegative.

The genes are TRBV5-1 and TRBJ2-1, with D tentatively TRBD2 (6 bases). Trimming took off 0 bases at V and 4 bases at J, with 8 bases between the two ends. Germline CDR1 and CDR2: SGHRS and YFSETQ. CDR3 length: 14 amino acids. The CDR3 loop is CASSLDSGYNEQFF. CDR3 DNA sequence: TGCGCCAGCAGCTTGGATAGCGGTTACAATGAGCAGTTCTTC.

The rearrangement uses TRBV5-4 and TRBJ1-2; possible D gene TRBD1, 6 bases. The germline CDR1 and CDR2 sequences are SGHNT and YYREEE (reference sequence). This CDR3 is 13 amino acids long. With 1 base removed from V and 2 bases from J, the gap between germline ends came to 6 bases. The CDR3 loop is CASSLRGNYGYTF. CDR3 bases: TGTGCCAGCAGCTTGAGGGGGAACTATGGCTACACCTTC.

This chain joins TRBV6-5 and TRBJ1-2, with D tentatively TRBD1 (5 bases). The CDR3 extends over 15 amino acids. Trimming took off 2 bases at V and 4 bases at J, with 14 bases between the two ends. Germline CDR1 MNHEY, CDR2 SVGAGI. DNA of the CDR3: TGTGCCAGCAGTTACACAACAACAGGAGCCTATGGCTACACCTTC. Translated: CASSYTTTGAYGYTF.

V and J are TRBV6-6 and TRBJ2-7; a possible D gene is TRBD1 (5 bases). The CDR3 loop spans 15 amino acids. CDR1 MNHNY and CDR2 SVGAGI come from the germline V gene (reference sequence). V was trimmed by 0 bases and J by 3 bases, leaving 12 bases between them. CDR3 in amino acids: CASSYSQGRRYEQYF. CDR3 DNA: TGTGCCAGCAGTTACTCCCAGGGAAGGCGCTACGAGCAGTACTTC.

J is TRBJ2-7 and V is TRBV12-5, with 9 bases fitting TRBD1. Per germline, CDR1 LGHNT and CDR2 FRNRAP. The CDR3 length is 14 residues. V shed 4 bases and J 6 bases; nucleotides not matched to a gene: 7. The CDR3 nucleotides read TGTGCTAGTGGTTCTTCCGGGACAGGGAGCGAGCAGTACTTC. This codes for CASGSSGTGSEQYF.

The chain couples TRBV12-5 to TRBJ2-2; the D gene is possibly TRBD1 (6 bases). Germline lookup yields CDR1 LGHNT and CDR2 FRNRAP. This CDR3 contains 16 residues. Trimming pared 5 bases from V and 0 bases from J, leaving 13 bases between. The CDR3 DNA reads TGTGCTAGTGGTAGAGCCGGGACAACGAACACCGGGGAGCTGTTTTTT. Amino acid sequence: CASGRAGTTNTGELFF.

The V gene is TRBV4-1, the J gene TRBJ2-2, with D tentatively TRBD1 (5 bases). This CDR3 has 15 residues. Trimming removed 0 bases from V and 6 bases from J, with 11 bases in between. The germline V gene encodes CDR1 MGHRA and CDR2 YSYEKL. The CDR3, as DNA: TGCGCCAGCAGCCAAGACAGGGTAATATCCGGGGAGCTGTTTTTT. Translated: CASSQDRVISGELFF.

The V call is TRBV10-3, the J call TRBJ2-7, with 8 positions matching TRBD1. This CDR3 is built from 16 residues. The V gene's germline CDR1 is ENHRY and CDR2 SYGVKD. The V gene end was trimmed by 2 bases and the J gene end by 6 bases; junction bases not matched to a gene: 12. The CDR3 region is CAISENRLDRAREQYF. CDR3 in DNA: TGTGCCATCAGTGAGAACAGACTGGACAGGGCTCGCGAGCAGTACTTC.

The rearrangement uses TRBV2 and TRBJ1-1; TRBD1 aligns across 7 bases. V shed 6 bases and J 1 base; nucleotides not matched to a gene: 5. Germline V lookup: CDR1 SNHLY, CDR2 FYNNEI. The CDR3 has 14 residues. The CDR3 sequence: CASRGDRENTEAFF. The DNA for the CDR3 is TGTGCCAGCAGGGGGGACAGAGAGAACACTGAAGCTTTCTTT.

The chain couples TRBV4-3 to TRBJ2-2; TRBD1 might be the D (6 bases). Trimming left V 4 bases short and J 7 bases short, with 13 bases between. This CDR3 has 14 amino acids. The germline CDR1 and CDR2 sequences are LGHNA and YSLEER. The CDR3 region has the DNA TGCGCCAGCAGCCTGGCAGGGGAGATCGGGGAGCTGTTTTTT. This codes for CASSLAGEIGELFF.

CDR3 in DNA: TGTGCCAGCTCAGAGGCTTCGCATTCACCCCTCCACTTT. It specifies CASSEASHSPLHF. The chain links TRBV18 to TRBJ1-6, with D unresolved. Trimming pared 5 bases from V and 8 bases from J, leaving 10 bases between. The CDR3 runs 13 residues. Germline loops: CDR1 KGHSH, CDR2 LQKENI.

This chain connects TRBV10-3 to TRBJ1-2, with 9 bases fitting TRBD1. CDR1 ENHRY and CDR2 SYGVKD come from the germline V gene. V trimming: 0 bases; J trimming: 5 bases; junction bases outside the gene matches: 7. The length of the CDR3 is 16 residues. CDR3 bases: TGTGCCATCAGTGAGTCAGCGGGACAGGGAGGTTATGGCTACACCTTC. It yields the protein CAISESAGQGGYGYTF.

This chain joins TRBV6-5 and TRBJ1-1; the D gene is possibly TRBD1 (5 bases). Looked up from germline, CDR1 is MNHEY and CDR2 is SVGAGI. The ends were cut back, 6 bases at V and 3 bases at J, with 11 bases in the middle. The CDR3 length is 13 residues. CDR3 sequence (DNA): TGTGCCAGCAGGAACGACAGATACACTGAAGCTTTCTTT. As protein: CASRNDRYTEAFF.

This chain uses TRBV11-2 with TRBJ1-2, with 7 bases lining up with TRBD1. With V trimmed by 0 bases and J by 0 bases, 1 base remained unmatched. There are 15 residues in the CDR3. Germline loops: CDR1 SGHAT, CDR2 FQNNGV. CDR3 sequence (DNA): TGTGCCAGCAGCTTAGAGGGGACAGCTAACTATGGCTACACCTTC. It yields the protein CASSLEGTANYGYTF.

V and J are TRBV5-1 and TRBJ2-1; TRBD1 agrees at 8 bases. CDR1 is SGHRS, CDR2 YFSETQ, per germline. The CDR3 loop spans 15 amino acids. The V and J ends lost 5 bases and 8 bases, in that order; junction bases with no gene match: 12. DNA of the CDR3: TGCGCCAGCAGGGATCCGGGACAGGCATCCCATGAGCAGTTCTTC. Amino acids: CASRDPGQASHEQFF.

The chain is built from TRBV4-3 and TRBJ1-2, with 11 bases aligning to TRBD1. V shed 0 bases and J 8 bases; nucleotides not matched to a gene: 5. Germline V gives CDR1 LGHNA, CDR2 YSLEER. The CDR3 runs 15 residues. The chain's CDR3 is CASSQDWGTGGGYTF. The CDR3 coding sequence is TGCGCCAGCAGCCAAGATTGGGGGACAGGGGGAGGCTACACCTTC.

The chain links TRBV5-6 to TRBJ1-2, with TRBD1 matching over 11 bases. After removal of 5 bases from V and 7 bases from J, the junction contained 7 bases not matched to a gene. The CDR3 is 14 amino acids. Germline CDR1 is SGHDT and CDR2 is YYEEEE. The CDR3: CASRRTGGVRGYTF. As DNA, the CDR3 is TGTGCCAGCAGGCGGACAGGGGGCGTACGTGGCTACACCTTC. Supplemented by reference TRBV5-6 and TRBJ1-2, the full variable domain reads DAGVTQSPTHLIKTRGQQVTLRCSPKSGHDTVSWYQQALGQGPQFIFQYYEEEERQRGNFPDRFSGHQFPNYSSELNVNALLLGDSALYLCASRRTGGVRGYTFGSGTRLTVV.

The chain employs TRBV18 and TRBJ1-2; the D is unclear. Germline CDR1 reads KGHSH; CDR2 reads LQKENI. CDR3 length: 15 residues. Between the trimmed V and J ends, which lost 0 bases and 0 bases, there was a span of 8 bases. As DNA, the CDR3 is TGTGCCAGCTCACCACCGGAGAAGCCTAACTATGGCTACACCTTC. It yields the protein CASSPPEKPNYGYTF.

This chain uses TRBV18 with TRBJ2-7, with 9 bases lining up with TRBD1. Trimming removed 5 bases from V and 5 bases from J; junction bases left unmatched: 10. Germline V gene data show CDR1 as KGHSH and CDR2 as LQKENI. This CDR3 has 15 amino acids. The DNA for the CDR3 is TGTGCCAGCTCATCCCGAGGGGACAGGGTCAACGAGCAGTACTTC. Its translation is CASSSRGDRVNEQYF.

CDR3 bases: TGTGCCAGCAGCGTGACGTGGGGGGCCTACGAGCAGTACTTC. Its translation is CASSVTWGAYEQYF. The V gene is TRBV9, the J gene TRBJ2-7; D perhaps matches TRBD2 (6 bases). The germline V gene has CDR1 SGDLS and CDR2 YYNGEE. Trimming took 2 bases from V and 2 from J, leaving 11 bases between them. The CDR3 extends over 14 amino acids.

The chain joins TRBV6-5 to TRBJ2-7; TRBD2 might be the D (7 bases). V lost 8 bases, J lost 2 bases, and 16 bases lay in between. The CDR3 loop spans 14 amino acids. Germline V gene sequence: CDR1 MNHEY, CDR2 SVGAGI. The chain's CDR3 is CASSRGGIAYEQYF. The DNA for the CDR3 is TGTGCCAGCTCTCGCGGGGGCATCGCCTACGAGCAGTACTTC.

J is TRBJ2-3 and V is TRBV6-1; 8 nucleotides align to TRBD2. Germline V gene sequence: CDR1 MNHNS, CDR2 SASEGT. The CDR3 loop spans 14 amino acids. V shed 7 bases, J shed 2 bases, and the junction held 5 bases outside the gene matches. The CDR3 sequence: CASKRESFTDTQYF. The CDR3 DNA reads TGTGCCAGCAAGCGGGAGTCCTTCACAGATACGCAGTATTTT.

Details on this clone: Different DNA sequences within this sample yield the same CDR3. The chain links TRBV6-5 to TRBJ1-3; D gene unclear. V lost 2 bases and J lost 0, with 8 bases in between. The CDR3 sequence is 15 residues long. CDR1 and CDR2 from the germline V gene are MNHEY and SVGAGI. The CDR3 reads CASSYEGDSGNTIYF. In DNA, the CDR3 is TGTGCCAGCAGTTACGAGGGAGACTCTGGAAACACCATATATTTT.

The chain joins TRBV29-1 to TRBJ2-2; 11 bases are shared with TRBD2. Germline values: CDR1 SQVTM, CDR2 ANQGSEA. The CDR3 totals 17 residues. J was trimmed by 0 bases and V by 1 base; bases with no gene match: 4. The CDR3 loop reads CSVEAGTSGANTGELFF. CDR3 DNA: TGCAGCGTTGAAGCCGGGACTAGCGGAGCGAACACCGGGGAGCTGTTTTTT.

For this clone: The same CDR3 can be traced to other DNA sequences in this sample. This chain connects TRBV27 to TRBJ2-2; D ambiguous. The CDR3 is made up of 13 amino acids. Germline CDR1 MNHEY, CDR2 SMNVEV (reference sequence). V lost 3 bases and J 2 bases, leaving 4 bases between the germline ends. The CDR3 protein is CASSFTNTGELFF. The CDR3 DNA is TGTGCCAGCAGTTTTACAAACACCGGGGAGCTGTTTTTT.

CDR3 region: CASRGLDEQFF. The DNA of the CDR3 is TGTGCCAGCAGGGGACTAGATGAGCAGTTCTTC. V gene TRBV6-5 combines with J gene TRBJ2-1; 8 positions agree with TRBD2. Germline V CDR1 and CDR2: MNHEY, SVGAGI. J gave up 8 bases and V 6 bases, and 0 bases lay outside the gene matches. This CDR3 spans 11 amino acids.

The CDR3 sequence: CASSHPSRALHYGYTF. DNA for the CDR3: TGTGCCAGTAGTCATCCCTCCAGGGCGCTCCACTATGGCTACACCTTC. The V and J genes are TRBV19 and TRBJ1-2; possibly TRBD1 for D (5 bases). CDR1 is LNHDA and CDR2 is SQIVND in the germline V gene (reference sequence). The V end lost 5 bases, the J end lost 3 bases, and 19 bases lay between the germline ends. The CDR3 has 16 residues.

V and J are TRBV4-3 and TRBJ1-3; D is possibly TRBD1 (5 bases). The CDR3 loop spans 18 amino acids. Looked up from germline, CDR1 is LGHNA and CDR2 is YSLEER. V was pared by 4 bases and J by 1 base, with 20 bases between. The CDR3 is CASSPDGRDSDSGNTIYF. The CDR3 DNA reads as TGCGCCAGCAGCCCCGATGGTCGCGACAGCGATTCTGGAAACACCATATATTTT.

V and J are TRBV25-1 and TRBJ1-2, with D possibly TRBD1 on 5 matching bases. The CDR3 has 15 amino acids. The V end was cut by 6 bases, the J end by 5 bases, with 19 bases between. The germline V gene encodes CDR1 MGHDK and CDR2 SYGVNS. The CDR3 nucleotides are TGTGCCAGCAGCCCAACGTCGGGGGATTCATATGGCTACACCTTC. It translates to CASSPTSGDSYGYTF.

V gene TRBV19 combines with J gene TRBJ1-1, with TRBD1 as a possible D gene (6 bases). The germline V and J ends were trimmed by 8 bases and 4 bases, with 23 bases remaining between them. CDR1 LNHDA and CDR2 SQIVND come from the germline V gene (reference sequence). The CDR3 extends over 16 amino acids. CDR3 sequence: CASSQGWGGPSTEAFF. In nucleotides, the CDR3 is TGTGCCAGTTCCCAGGGTTGGGGGGGCCCAAGCACTGAAGCTTTCTTT.